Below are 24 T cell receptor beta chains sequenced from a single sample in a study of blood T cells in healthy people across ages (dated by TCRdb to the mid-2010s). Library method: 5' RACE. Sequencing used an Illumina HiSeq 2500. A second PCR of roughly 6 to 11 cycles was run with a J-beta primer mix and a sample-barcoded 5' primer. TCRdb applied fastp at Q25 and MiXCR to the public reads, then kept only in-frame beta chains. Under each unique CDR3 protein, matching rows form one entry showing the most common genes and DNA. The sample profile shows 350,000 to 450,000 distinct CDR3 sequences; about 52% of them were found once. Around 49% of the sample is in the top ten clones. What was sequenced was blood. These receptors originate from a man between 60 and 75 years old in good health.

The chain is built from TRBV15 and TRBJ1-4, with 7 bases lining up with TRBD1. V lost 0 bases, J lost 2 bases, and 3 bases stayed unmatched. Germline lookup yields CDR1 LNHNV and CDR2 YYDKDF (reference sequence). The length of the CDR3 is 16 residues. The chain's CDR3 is CATSRDPGQTNEKLFF. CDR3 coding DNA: TGTGCCACCAGCAGAGACCCGGGACAGACTAATGAAAAACTGTTTTTT.

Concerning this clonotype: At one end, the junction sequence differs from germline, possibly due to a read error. This CDR3 is CASSRTAKEKLFF. CDR3 DNA: TGTGCCAGCAGTCGGACAGCTAAGGAAAAACTGTTTTTT. The chain is built from TRBV6-5 and TRBJ1-4; D is possibly TRBD1 (6 bases). Germline V gives CDR1 MNHEY, CDR2 SVGAGI. CDR3 length: 13 amino acids.

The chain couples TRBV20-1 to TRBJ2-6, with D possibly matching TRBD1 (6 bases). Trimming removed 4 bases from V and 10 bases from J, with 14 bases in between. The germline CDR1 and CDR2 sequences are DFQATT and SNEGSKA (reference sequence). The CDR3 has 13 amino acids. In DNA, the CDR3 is TGCAGTGCTACACCGGGGACACCTAACGTCCTGACTTTC. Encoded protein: CSATPGTPNVLTF.

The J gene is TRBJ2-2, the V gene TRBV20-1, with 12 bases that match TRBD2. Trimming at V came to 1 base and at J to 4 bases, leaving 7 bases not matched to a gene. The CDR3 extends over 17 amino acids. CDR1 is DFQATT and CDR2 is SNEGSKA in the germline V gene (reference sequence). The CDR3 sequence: CSARVPSGGAITGELFF. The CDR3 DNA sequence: TGCAGTGCTAGAGTCCCTAGCGGGGGGGCAATCACCGGGGAGCTGTTTTTT.

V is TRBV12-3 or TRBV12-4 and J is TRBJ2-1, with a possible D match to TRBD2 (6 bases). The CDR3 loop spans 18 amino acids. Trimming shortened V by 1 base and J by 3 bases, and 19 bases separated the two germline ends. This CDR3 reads CASSLDLTLWGLYNEQFF. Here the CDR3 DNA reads TGTGCCAGCAGTTTAGACTTGACCCTATGGGGACTCTACAATGAGCAGTTCTTC.

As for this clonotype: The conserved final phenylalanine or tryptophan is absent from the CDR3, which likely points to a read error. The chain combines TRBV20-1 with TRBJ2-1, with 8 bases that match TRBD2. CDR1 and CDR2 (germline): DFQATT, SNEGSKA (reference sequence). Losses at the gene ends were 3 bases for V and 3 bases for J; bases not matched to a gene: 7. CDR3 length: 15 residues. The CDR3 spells CSARTPSGFYNEQFL. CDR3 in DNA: TGCAGTGCTAGGACCCCTAGCGGGTTCTACAATGAGCAGTTCTTA.

The CDR3 here is CSARVVGGSTEAFF. The CDR3 nucleotides read TGCAGTGCTAGAGTAGTTGGAGGGAGCACTGAAGCTTTCTTT. The chain couples TRBV20-1 to TRBJ1-1; D unclear. Germline-derived CDR1 and CDR2 are DFQATT and SNEGSKA (reference sequence). The V end lost 1 base, the J end lost 4 bases, and 13 bases lay between the germline ends. The CDR3 is 14 amino acids.

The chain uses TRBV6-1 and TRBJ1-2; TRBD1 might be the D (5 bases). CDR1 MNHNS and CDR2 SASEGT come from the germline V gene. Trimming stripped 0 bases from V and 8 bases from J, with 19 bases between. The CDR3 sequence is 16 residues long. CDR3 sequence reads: CASSEAHGWAGLGYTF. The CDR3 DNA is TGTGCCAGCAGTGAAGCGCATGGTTGGGCAGGGCTGGGCTACACCTTC.

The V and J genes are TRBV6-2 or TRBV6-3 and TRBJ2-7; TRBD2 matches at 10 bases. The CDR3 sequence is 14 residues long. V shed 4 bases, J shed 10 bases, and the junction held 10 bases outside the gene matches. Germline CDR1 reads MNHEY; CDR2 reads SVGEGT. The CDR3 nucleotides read TGTGCCAGCAGTTCTCTAGCGGGAGCTAGTACCCAGTACTTC. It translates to CASSSLAGASTQYF.

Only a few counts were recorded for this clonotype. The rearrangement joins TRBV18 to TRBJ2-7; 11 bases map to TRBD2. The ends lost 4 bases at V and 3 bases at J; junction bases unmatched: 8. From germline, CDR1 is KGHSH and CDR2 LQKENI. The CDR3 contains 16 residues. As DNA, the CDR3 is TGTGCCAGCTCACTTCGAACACTAGCGGGAGACTACGAGCAGTACTTC. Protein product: CASSLRTLAGDYEQYF.

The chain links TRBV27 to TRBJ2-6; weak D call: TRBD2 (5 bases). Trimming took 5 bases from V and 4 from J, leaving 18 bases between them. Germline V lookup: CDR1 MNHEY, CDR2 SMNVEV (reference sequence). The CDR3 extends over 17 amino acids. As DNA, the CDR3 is TGTGCCAGCAGTCCCCGGACGGGGAATTGGGGGGCCAACGTCCTGACTTTC. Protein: CASSPRTGNWGANVLTF. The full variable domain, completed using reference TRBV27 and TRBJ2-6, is EAQVTQNPRYLITVTGKKLTVTCSQNMNHEYMSWYRQDPGLGLRQIYYSMNVEVTDKGDVPEGYKVSRKEKRNFPLILESPSPNQTSLYFCASSPRTGNWGANVLTFGAGSRLTVL.

As DNA, the CDR3 is TGTGCCACCAGCGTCCCGGGAGGCAAAAACATTCAGTACTTC. Protein: CATSVPGGKNIQYF. The chain links TRBV24-1 to TRBJ2-4, with TRBD2 matching over 7 bases. Per the germline V gene, CDR1 is KGHDR and CDR2 is SFDVKD. The CDR3 covers 14 residues. Germline trimming cut 7 bases from V and 3 bases from J; bases unmatched to any gene: 5.

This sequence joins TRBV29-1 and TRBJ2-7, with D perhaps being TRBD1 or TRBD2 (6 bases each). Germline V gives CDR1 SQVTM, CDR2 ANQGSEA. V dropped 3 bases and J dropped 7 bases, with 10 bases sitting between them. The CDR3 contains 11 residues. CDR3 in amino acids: CSVEGAGEQYF. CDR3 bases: TGCAGCGTTGAGGGGGCGGGGGAGCAGTACTTC.

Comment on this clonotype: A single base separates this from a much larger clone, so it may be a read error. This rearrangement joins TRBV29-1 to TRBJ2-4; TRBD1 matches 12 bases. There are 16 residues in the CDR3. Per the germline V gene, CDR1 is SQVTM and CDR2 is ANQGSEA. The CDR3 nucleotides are TGCAGCGTTGCCTTCGCGGGGACAGGGGGCAGGGAGACCCAGAACTTC. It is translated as CSVAFAGTGGRETQNF.

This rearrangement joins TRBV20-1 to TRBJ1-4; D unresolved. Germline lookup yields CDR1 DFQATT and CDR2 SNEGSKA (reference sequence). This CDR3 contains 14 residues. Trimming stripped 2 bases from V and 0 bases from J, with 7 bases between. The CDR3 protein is CSARKHATNEKLFF. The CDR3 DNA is TGCAGTGCTAGAAAACACGCAACTAATGAAAAACTGTTTTTT.

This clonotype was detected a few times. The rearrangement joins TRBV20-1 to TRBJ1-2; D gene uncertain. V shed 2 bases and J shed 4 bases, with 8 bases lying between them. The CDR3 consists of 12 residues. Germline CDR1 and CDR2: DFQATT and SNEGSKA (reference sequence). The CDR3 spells CSARSDTYGYTF. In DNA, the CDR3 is TGCAGTGCTAGATCTGACACCTATGGCTACACCTTC.

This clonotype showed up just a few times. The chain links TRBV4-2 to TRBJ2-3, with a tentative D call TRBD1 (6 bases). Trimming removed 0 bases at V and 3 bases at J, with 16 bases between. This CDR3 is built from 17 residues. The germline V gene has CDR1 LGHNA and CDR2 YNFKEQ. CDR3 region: CASSQDQGTTITDTQYF. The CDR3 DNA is TGTGCCAGCAGCCAAGATCAGGGGACCACAATTACAGATACGCAGTATTTT.

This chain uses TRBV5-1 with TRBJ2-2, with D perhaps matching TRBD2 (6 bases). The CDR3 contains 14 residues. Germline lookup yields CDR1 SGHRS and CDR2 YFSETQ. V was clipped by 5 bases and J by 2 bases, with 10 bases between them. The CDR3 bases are TGCGCCAGCAGGGAGGGACTTAACACCGGGGAGCTGTTTTTT. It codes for CASREGLNTGELFF. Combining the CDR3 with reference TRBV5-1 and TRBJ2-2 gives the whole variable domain KAGVTQTPRYLIKTRGQQVTLSCSPISGHRSVSWYQQTPGQGLQFLFEYFSETQRNKGNFPGRFSGRQFSNSRSEMNVSTLELGDSALYLCASREGLNTGELFFGEGSRLTVL.

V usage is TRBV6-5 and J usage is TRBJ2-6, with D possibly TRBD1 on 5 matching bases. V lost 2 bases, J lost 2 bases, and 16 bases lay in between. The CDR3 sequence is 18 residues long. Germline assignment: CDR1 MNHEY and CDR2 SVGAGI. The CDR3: CASSYALPSGTGANVLTF. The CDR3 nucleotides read TGTGCCAGCAGTTACGCCCTACCCTCAGGGACTGGGGCCAACGTCCTGACTTTC.

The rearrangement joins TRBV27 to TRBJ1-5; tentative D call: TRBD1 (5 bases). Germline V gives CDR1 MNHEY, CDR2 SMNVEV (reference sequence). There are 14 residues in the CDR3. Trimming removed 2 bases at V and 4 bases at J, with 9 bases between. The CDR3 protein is CASSLRGGNQPQHF. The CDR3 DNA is TGTGCCAGCAGTTTAAGGGGAGGGAATCAGCCCCAGCATTTT.

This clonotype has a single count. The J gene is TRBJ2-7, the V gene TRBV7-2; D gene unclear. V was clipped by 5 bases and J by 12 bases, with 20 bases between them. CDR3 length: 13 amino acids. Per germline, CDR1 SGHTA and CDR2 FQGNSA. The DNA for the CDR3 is TGTGCCAGCAGCCCCTCTTACCAAGAGACCCGGTACTTC. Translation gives CASSPSYQETRYF. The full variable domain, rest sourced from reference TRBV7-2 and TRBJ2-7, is GAGVSQSPSNKVTEKGKDVELRCDPISGHTALYWYRQSLGQGLEFLIYFQGNSAPDKSGLPSDRFSAERTGGSVSTLTIQRTQQEDSAVYLCASSPSYQETRYFGPGTRLTVT.

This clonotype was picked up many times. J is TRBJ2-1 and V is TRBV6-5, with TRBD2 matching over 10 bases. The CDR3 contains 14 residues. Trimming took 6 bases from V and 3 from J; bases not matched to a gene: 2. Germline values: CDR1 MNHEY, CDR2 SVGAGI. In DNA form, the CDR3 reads TGTGCCAGCAGGGGACTAGCGTTCTACAATGAGCAGTTCTTC. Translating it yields CASRGLAFYNEQFF.

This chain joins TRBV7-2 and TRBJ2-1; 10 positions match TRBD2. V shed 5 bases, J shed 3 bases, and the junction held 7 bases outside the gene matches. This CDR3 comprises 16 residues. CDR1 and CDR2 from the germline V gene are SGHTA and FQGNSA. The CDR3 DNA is TGTGCCAGCAGCCCCCGGACTAGCGGCAGCTACAATGAGCAGTTCTTC. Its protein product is CASSPRTSGSYNEQFF. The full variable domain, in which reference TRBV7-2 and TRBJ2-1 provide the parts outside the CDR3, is GAGVSQSPSNKVTEKGKDVELRCDPISGHTALYWYRQSLGQGLEFLIYFQGNSAPDKSGLPSDRFSAERTGGSVSTLTIQRTQQEDSAVYLCASSPRTSGSYNEQFFGPGTRLTVL.

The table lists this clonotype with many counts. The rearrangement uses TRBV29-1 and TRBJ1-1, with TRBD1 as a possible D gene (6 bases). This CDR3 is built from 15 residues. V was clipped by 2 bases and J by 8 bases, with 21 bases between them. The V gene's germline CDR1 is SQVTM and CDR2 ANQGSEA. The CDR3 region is CSVERGSGTREEAFF. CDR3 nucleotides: TGCAGCGTTGAAAGGGGGTCCGGGACCAGGGAGGAAGCTTTCTTT.